This TCR beta chain was obtained from a study of CD8 T cells in Susac syndrome. Study-level findings and limits: Individuals included in the TCR sequencing and HLA analysis were acknowledged by the study to be relatively few in number. Within Susac syndrome CD4+ T cell repertoires, clonal expansion was not evident.

Worth noting for this clonotype: Its cognate antigen is unknown.

Bulk CD8+ and CD4+ cells came from magnetic negative isolation; CD8+ TEMRA by FACS. It was with random hexamers that 0.5 to 1 ug RNA was reverse transcribed. Amplification of TCR beta CDR3 spanned 54 Vbeta and 13 Jbeta via immunoSEQ multiplex PCR. MiXCR, applied by TCRdb to the immunoSEQ multiplex PCR reads, yields one record per CDR3 protein. Among about 120,000 distinct CDR3 sequences, nearly 96% were seen once, and the ten largest hold roughly 0.14%. V was trimmed by 5 bases and J by 6 bases, leaving 10 bases between them. Germline loops: CDR1 SGHTA, CDR2 FQGTGA. The CDR3 runs 12 residues. The sequence came from a human donor with Susac syndrome. The V and J genes are TRBV7-3 and TRBJ1-2; D is undetermined. The specimen sequenced was CD4+ T cells from PBMCs. Here the CDR3 DNA reads TGTGCCAGCAGCCAATCCGGGGATGGCTACACCTTC. Its translation is CASSQSGDGYTF.